The rows below give T cell receptor beta chains drawn from one sample of a study of T-cell reconstitution after alpha-beta-depleted transplantation in children. TCRdb processed the PCR reads anew with MiXCR; each CDR3 protein has one entry. This table holds approximately 650,000 distinct CDR3 sequences, over 10% found once. Sequenced here: PBMCs, sampled before TCRalphabeta/CD19-depleted stem cell transplant. These receptors all come from a girl aged 2-10 years with congenital amegakaryocytic thrombocytopenia, due to receive a stem cell transplant. CDR3s include the opening cysteine and the closing phenylalanine or tryptophan. D genes are given only for firm matches. Expanded clones get a size class; other rows say once, few or many, or leave the size out.

>.|.|TRBV30|TRBJ2-5
CAWNRGAQETQYF
TGTGCCTGGAATCGGGGGGCACAGGAGACCCAGTACTTC
>many|.|TRBV5-1|TRBJ2-3
CASSLGASTQYF
TGCGCCAGCAGCTTGGGTGCTAGTACGCAGTATTTT
>many|.|TRBV28|TRBJ2-1
CASSSRVPLIFF
TGTGCCAGCAGTTCCCGGGTACCATTAATATTCTTC
>few|.|TRBV27|TRBJ2-5
CASFKETQYF
TGTGCCAGCTTTAAAGAGACCCAGTACTTC
>few|.|TRBV5-1|TRBJ2-1
CASSLGWEAENEQFF
TGCGCCAGCAGCTTGGGGTGGGAGGCAGAAAATGAGCAGTTCTTC
>many|.|TRBV12-3/TRBV12-4|TRBJ2-2
CASSFFTGELFF
TGTGCCAGCAGTTTTTTCACCGGGGAGCTGTTTTTT
>few|TRBD1|TRBV7-9|TRBJ1-1
CASSGDPGTENTEAFF
TGTGCCAGCAGCGGTGACCCCGGGACAGAGAACACTGAAGCTTTCTTT
>.|.|TRBV28|TRBJ2-2
CASSLSELATMGTGELFF
TGTGCCAGCAGTTTATCCGAGCTAGCGACTATGGGCACCGGGGAGCTGTTTTTT
>.|.|TRBV7-2|TRBJ2-3
CASSLAGHLAPSDTQYF
TGTGCCAGCAGCTTAGCGGGTCACCTAGCTCCGTCAGATACGCAGTATTTT
>.|.|TRBV12-3/TRBV12-4|TRBJ1-4
CVGGKLFF
TGTGTCGGGGGAAAACTGTTTTTT
>.|TRBD2|TRBV7-3|TRBJ2-3
CASSLSLAGTDTQYF
TGTGCCAGCAGCTTAAGTCTAGCGGGAACAGATACGCAGTATTTT
>.|.|TRBV15|TRBJ2-3
CATSRSGGGGTDTQYF
TGTGCCACCAGCAGATCGGGCGGAGGAGGCACAGATACGCAGTATTTT
>.|.|TRBV20-1|TRBJ1-1
CSATDQGENTEAFF
TGCAGTGCCACCGATCAAGGCGAGAACACTGAAGCTTTCTTT
>many|.|TRBV5-1|TRBJ2-2
CASSLASGLPNTGELFF
TGCGCCAGCAGCTTGGCCTCGGGCCTCCCGAACACCGGGGAGCTGTTTTTT
>.|.|TRBV9|TRBJ2-1
CASSVGAEPYNEQFF
TGTGCCAGCAGCGTAGGGGCGGAGCCTTACAATGAGCAGTTCTTC
>many|.|TRBV5-1|TRBJ2-5
CASRDPGKETQYF
TGCGCCAGCAGGGACCCTGGAAAAGAGACCCAGTACTTC
>few|.|TRBV20-1|TRBJ2-1
CSAREIANYNEQFF
TGCAGTGCTAGGGAAATAGCGAACTACAATGAGCAGTTCTTC
>many|.|TRBV5-1|TRBJ2-1
CASSLRTIGDNEQFF
TGCGCCAGCAGCTTAAGGACTATCGGGGACAATGAGCAGTTCTTC
>.|.|TRBV7-2|TRBJ2-5
CASSLAPTGGGTTQKETQYF
TGTGCCAGCAGCTTAGCCCCGACCGGAGGCGGGACCACCCAGAAAGAGACCCAGTACTTC
>few|.|TRBV6-1|TRBJ2-5
CASRDRDTALETQYF
TGTGCCAGCCGCGATAGGGACACCGCTTTAGAGACCCAGTACTTC
>many|TRBD2|TRBV29-1|TRBJ2-1
CSARLAGRFNEQFF
TGCAGCGCCAGGCTAGCGGGTAGATTCAATGAGCAGTTCTTC
>.|.|TRBV30|TRBJ2-3
CAWNWAGAGTDTQYF
TGTGCCTGGAATTGGGCAGGGGCAGGCACAGATACGCAGTATTTT
>.|.|TRBV21-1|TRBJ2-2
CASSKISSRDRGFTGELFF
TGTGCCAGCAGCAAAATTTCGTCCCGGGACAGGGGATTCACCGGGGAGCTGTTTTTT
>many|.|TRBV29-1|TRBJ2-1
CSVEGNHNEQFF
TGCAGCGTTGAAGGGAACCACAATGAGCAGTTCTTC
>few|TRBD2|TRBV5-8|TRBJ2-1
CASSRSGTNNEQFF
TGTGCCAGCAGCCGTAGCGGGACCAACAATGAGCAGTTCTTC
>.|.|TRBV4-1|TRBJ2-7
CASRVAQSTQYF
TGCGCCAGCAGGGTAGCACAGTCTACCCAGTACTTC
>once|.|TRBV15|TRBJ2-1
CATSKSGADYNEQFF
TGTGCCACCAGCAAATCGGGAGCAGACTACAATGAGCAGTTCTTC
>.|TRBD2|TRBV6-5|TRBJ2-5
CASSFLAGGVQETQYF
TGTGCCAGCAGTTTTCTAGCGGGAGGGGTGCAAGAGACCCAGTACTTC
>.|.|TRBV7-9|TRBJ2-2
CASPTWRTGELFF
TGTGCCAGCCCCACGTGGAGGACCGGGGAGCTGTTTTTT
>.|.|TRBV10-3|TRBJ1-1
CAISGDKAREAFF
TGTGCCATCAGTGGGGACAAGGCCCGAGAAGCTTTCTTT
>.|.|TRBV4-3|TRBJ2-1
CASSPAVGPYNEQFF
TGCGCCAGCAGCCCAGCCGTTGGTCCCTACAATGAGCAGTTCTTC